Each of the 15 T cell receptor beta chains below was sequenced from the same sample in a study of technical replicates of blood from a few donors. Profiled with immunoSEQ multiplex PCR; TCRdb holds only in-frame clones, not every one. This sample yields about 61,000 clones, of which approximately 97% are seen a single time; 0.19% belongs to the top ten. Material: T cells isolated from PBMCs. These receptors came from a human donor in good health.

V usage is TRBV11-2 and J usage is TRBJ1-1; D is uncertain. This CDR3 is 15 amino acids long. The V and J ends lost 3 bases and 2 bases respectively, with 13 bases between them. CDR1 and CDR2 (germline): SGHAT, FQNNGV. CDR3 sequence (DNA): TGTGCCAGCAGCTTCCCAGGCAGCCTTAACACTGAAGCTTTCTTT. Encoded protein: CASSFPGSLNTEAFF.

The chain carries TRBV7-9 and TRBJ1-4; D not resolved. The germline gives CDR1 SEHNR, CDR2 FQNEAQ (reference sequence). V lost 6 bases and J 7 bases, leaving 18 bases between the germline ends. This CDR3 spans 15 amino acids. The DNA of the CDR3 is TGTGCCAGCAGTTTTTCCGGCCTGCAGGCTGAAAAACTGTTTTTT. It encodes CASSFSGLQAEKLFF.

In DNA form, the CDR3 reads TGTGCCACCCAACGTGCCCCGGGACAGGGGGTCGGCTATGGCTACACCTTC. Translation: CATQRAPGQGVGYGYTF. This chain connects TRBV10-3 to TRBJ1-2; 11 bases match TRBD1. The germline gives CDR1 ENHRY, CDR2 SYGVKD. The CDR3 consists of 17 residues. The ends lost 10 bases at V and 4 bases at J; junction bases unmatched: 17.

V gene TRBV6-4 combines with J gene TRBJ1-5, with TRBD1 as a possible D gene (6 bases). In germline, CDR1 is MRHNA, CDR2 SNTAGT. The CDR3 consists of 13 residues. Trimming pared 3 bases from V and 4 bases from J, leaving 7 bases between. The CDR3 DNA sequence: TGTGCCAGCAGTGAGGGGGCAAATCAGCCCCAGCATTTT. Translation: CASSEGANQPQHF.

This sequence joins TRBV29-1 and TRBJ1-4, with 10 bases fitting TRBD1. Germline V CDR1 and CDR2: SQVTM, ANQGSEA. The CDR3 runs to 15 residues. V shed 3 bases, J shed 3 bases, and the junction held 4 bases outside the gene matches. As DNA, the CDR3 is TGCAGCGTTGAGGCAGGACAGGGGGCTAATGAAAAACTGTTTTTT. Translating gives CSVEAGQGANEKLFF.

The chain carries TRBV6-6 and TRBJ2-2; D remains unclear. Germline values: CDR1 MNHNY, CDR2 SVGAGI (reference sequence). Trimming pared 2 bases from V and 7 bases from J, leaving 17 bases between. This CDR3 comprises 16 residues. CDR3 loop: CASSYELGKTDGELFF. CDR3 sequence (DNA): TGTGCCAGCAGTTACGAACTGGGCAAAACGGACGGGGAGCTGTTTTTT.

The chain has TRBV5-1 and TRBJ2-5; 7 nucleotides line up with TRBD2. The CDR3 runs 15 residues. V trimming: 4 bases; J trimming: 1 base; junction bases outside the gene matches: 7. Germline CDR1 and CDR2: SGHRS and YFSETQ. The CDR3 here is CASSPSSSGQETQYF. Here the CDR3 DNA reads TGCGCCAGCAGCCCGTCCTCTAGCGGCCAAGAGACCCAGTACTTC.

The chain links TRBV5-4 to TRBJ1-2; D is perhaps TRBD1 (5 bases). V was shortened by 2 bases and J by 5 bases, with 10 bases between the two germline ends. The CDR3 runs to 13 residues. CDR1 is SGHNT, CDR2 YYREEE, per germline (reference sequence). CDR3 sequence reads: CASSFDSLYGYTF. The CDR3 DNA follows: TGTGCCAGCAGCTTTGACAGTTTGTATGGCTACACCTTC.

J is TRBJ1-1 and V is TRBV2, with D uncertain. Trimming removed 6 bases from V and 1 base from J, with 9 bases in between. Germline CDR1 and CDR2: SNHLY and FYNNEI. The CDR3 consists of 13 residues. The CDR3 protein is CASRSGRNTEAFF. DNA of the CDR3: TGTGCCAGCAGGTCGGGTCGGAACACTGAAGCTTTCTTT.

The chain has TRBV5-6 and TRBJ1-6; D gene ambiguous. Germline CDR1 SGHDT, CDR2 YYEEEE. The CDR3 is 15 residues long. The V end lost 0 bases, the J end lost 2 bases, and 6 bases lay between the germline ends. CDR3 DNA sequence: TGTGCCAGCAGCTTGGACGGGGCCTATAATTCACCCCTCCACTTT. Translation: CASSLDGAYNSPLHF.

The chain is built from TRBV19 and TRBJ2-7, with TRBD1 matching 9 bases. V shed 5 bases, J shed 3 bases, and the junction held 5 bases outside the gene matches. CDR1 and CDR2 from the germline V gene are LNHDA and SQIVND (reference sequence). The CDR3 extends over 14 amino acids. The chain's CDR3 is CASSLGQGSYEQYF. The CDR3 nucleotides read TGTGCCAGTAGTCTGGGACAGGGAAGCTACGAGCAGTACTTC. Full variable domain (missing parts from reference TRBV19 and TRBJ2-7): DGGITQSPKYLFRKEGQNVTLSCEQNLNHDAMYWYRQDPGQGLRLIYYSQIVNDFQKGDIAEGYSVSREKKESFPLTVTSAQKNPTAFYLCASSLGQGSYEQYFGPGTRLTVT.

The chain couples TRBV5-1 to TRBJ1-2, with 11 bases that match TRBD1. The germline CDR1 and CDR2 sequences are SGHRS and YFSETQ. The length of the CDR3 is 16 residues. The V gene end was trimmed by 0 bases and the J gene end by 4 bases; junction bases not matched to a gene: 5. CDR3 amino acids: CASSLGRTGGTYGYTF. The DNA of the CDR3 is TGCGCCAGCAGCTTGGGGAGGACAGGGGGCACCTATGGCTACACCTTC.

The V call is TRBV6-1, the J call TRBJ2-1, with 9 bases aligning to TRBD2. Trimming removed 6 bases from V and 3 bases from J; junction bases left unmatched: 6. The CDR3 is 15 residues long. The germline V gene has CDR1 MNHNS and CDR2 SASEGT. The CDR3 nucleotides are TGTGCCAGCAGAACAAGCGGGAGGAACTACAATGAGCAGTTCTTC. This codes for CASRTSGRNYNEQFF.

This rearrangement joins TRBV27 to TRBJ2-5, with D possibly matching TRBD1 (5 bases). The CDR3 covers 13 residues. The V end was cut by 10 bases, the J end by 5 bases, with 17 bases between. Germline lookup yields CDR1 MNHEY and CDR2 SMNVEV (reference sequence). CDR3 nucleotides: TGTGCCACCAGGGTCTATAAGGGGGAGACCCAGTACTTC. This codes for CATRVYKGETQYF.

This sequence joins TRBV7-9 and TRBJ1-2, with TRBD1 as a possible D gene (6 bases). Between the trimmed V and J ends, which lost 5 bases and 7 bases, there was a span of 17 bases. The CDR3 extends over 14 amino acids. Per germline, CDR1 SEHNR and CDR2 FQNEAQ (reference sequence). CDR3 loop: CASSQQGLESGYTF. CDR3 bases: TGTGCCAGCAGCCAACAGGGTTTGGAAAGTGGCTACACCTTC. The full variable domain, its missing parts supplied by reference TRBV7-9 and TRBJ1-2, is DTGVSQNPRHKITKRGQNVTFRCDPISEHNRLYWYRQTLGQGPEFLTYFQNEAQLEKSRLLSDRFSAERPKGSFSTLEIQRTEQGDSAMYLCASSQQGLESGYTFGSGTRLTVV.